This T cell receptor (beta chain) was recovered during a study of CD8 T cells in ankylosing spondylitis. Whole-study findings and limits: CD8+ cells made up the disease-linked clones, which were relatively rare in peripheral blood. Earlier reports found some motif variants in synovial fluid and blood in reactive arthritis. The authors reported significant enrichment of disease-linked clones in matched ankylosing spondylitis synovial fluid.

At least ten counts were recorded for this clonotype. What it recognizes is unknown. Researchers built TCR beta libraries using quantitative 5'-RACE with molecular barcodes. MiXCR, run by TCRdb on the 5' RACE reads, gives a single entry per CDR3 protein. Found here are 85,000 to 100,000 distinct CDR3 sequences, 7.5% to 9% of them singletons; the top ten hold just over 5%. The CDR3 spans 15 residues. Germline V gives CDR1 MRHNA, CDR2 SNTAGT. J was trimmed by 3 bases and V by 2 bases; bases with no gene match: 3. The rearrangement links TRBV6-4 to TRBJ2-3, with 9 bases fitting TRBD2. The sequenced material came from blood, either unsorted or a sorted T cell fraction (not recorded which). The receptor comes from a male donor with ankylosing spondylitis or in good health (not recorded which). The CDR3: CASSDGGGATDTQYF. DNA for the CDR3: TGTGCCAGCAGTGACGGCGGGGGGGCTACAGATACGCAGTATTTT.